This T cell receptor beta chain was identified in a study of T-cell reconstitution after alpha-beta-depleted transplantation in children. This clonotype has a count of ten or more. Germline CDR1 is SGHNT and CDR2 is YENEEA. J was trimmed by 4 bases and V by 3 bases; bases with no gene match: 9. The CDR3 extends over 17 amino acids. This sample's TCRbeta library carried unique molecular identifier barcodes. TCRdb re-derived calls from the PCR reads in MiXCR, one entry per CDR3 protein. Among fewer than 20,000 distinct CDR3 sequences listed, around 5.8% were seen once. This sequence joins TRBV11-3 and TRBJ2-2; TRBD1 matches 9 bases. Material: PBMCs, obtained before TCRalphabeta/CD19-depleted stem cell transplant. This clonotype was sampled from a boy aged 5-17 years with acute lymphoblastic leukemia, due to receive a stem cell transplant. In nucleotides, the CDR3 is TGTGCCAGCAGCTTTACAGGGGGCCTCGTTGGCACCGGGGAGCTGTTTTTT. Translation: CASSFTGGLVGTGELFF.